Below are 22 T cell receptor beta chains sequenced from a single sample in a study of shared clonotypes between healthy human individuals. TCRdb keeps only in-frame clones here, not all; method: immunoSEQ multiplex PCR. The data hold around 2,000,000 clones, with about 94% observed a single time. The naive CD8 fraction comprised CD45RO-negative cells positively selected for CCR7 and excluded terminally differentiated effector memory CD45RA+ cells. The sequencing sample was made of naive CD8+ T cells sorted from blood. Receptors were obtained from a man younger than 35 in good health.

J is TRBJ2-1 and V is TRBV4-3; 9 bases fit TRBD2. The CDR3 is 16 residues long. V dropped 1 base and J dropped 2; count of bases not matched to a gene: 3. The V gene's germline CDR1 is LGHNA and CDR2 YSLEER. The CDR3 sequence: CASSQGGGRAYNEQFF. As DNA, the CDR3 is TGCGCCAGCAGCCAAGGCGGCGGGAGGGCCTACAATGAGCAGTTCTTC.

The gene calls are TRBV4-3 and TRBJ1-4, with 9 bases matching TRBD1. With 6 bases clipped from V and 6 bases from J, the junction kept 5 bases outside the gene matches. Germline loops: CDR1 LGHNA, CDR2 YSLEER. This CDR3 comprises 14 residues. CDR3 coding DNA: TGCGCCAGCAGGGAACAGGGGGCGGATGAAAAACTGTTTTTT. Translation gives CASREQGADEKLFF.

The CDR3 here is CASSSRGTDYGYTF. CDR3 nucleotides: TGTGCCAGCAGTTCGAGAGGGACAGACTATGGCTACACCTTC. The J gene is TRBJ1-2, the V gene TRBV7-9, with 7 bases aligning to TRBD1. The CDR3 is 14 residues long. V lost 6 bases to trimming and J lost 3 bases; unmatched junction nucleotides: 7. The germline V gene has CDR1 SEHNR and CDR2 FQNEAQ (reference sequence).

With respect to this clone: The same CDR3 arises from other DNA sequences in this sample as well. This chain links TRBV9 with TRBJ1-1; D perhaps matches TRBD1 (5 bases). Germline assignment: CDR1 SGDLS and CDR2 YYNGEE. Trimming removed 3 bases from V and 4 bases from J, with 10 bases in between. The CDR3 is 13 residues long. In DNA form, the CDR3 reads TGTGCCAGCAGCGCCGGGACTGGCACTGAAGCTTTCTTT. This gives the protein CASSAGTGTEAFF.

The chain has TRBV29-1 and TRBJ2-1, with D possibly being TRBD1 (5 bases). Trimming stripped 0 bases from V and 9 bases from J, with 15 bases between. CDR3 length: 14 amino acids. Germline assignment: CDR1 SQVTM and CDR2 ANQGSEA. The CDR3 DNA sequence: TGCAGCGTTGAAGATCACCAGGGTGTTGGTGAGCAGTTCTTC. Translating it yields CSVEDHQGVGEQFF.

V is TRBV6-6 and J is TRBJ1-1; D might be TRBD1 (6 bases). The V gene's germline CDR1 is MNHNY and CDR2 SVGAGI (reference sequence). The CDR3 sequence is 15 residues long. Between the trimmed V and J ends, which lost 0 bases and 5 bases, there was a span of 13 bases. The CDR3 protein is CASSYSNGGPTEAFF. Written as DNA, the CDR3 is TGTGCCAGCAGTTACTCGAATGGGGGCCCGACTGAAGCTTTCTTT.

The chain combines TRBV29-1 with TRBJ2-1; unclear D gene. The germline V gene has CDR1 SQVTM and CDR2 ANQGSEA. The CDR3 consists of 13 residues. V lost 6 bases and J lost 8, with 17 bases in between. The CDR3 DNA follows: TGCAGCGTCTTCGCAGATGGTCGTGATGAGCAGTTCTTC. Translating it yields CSVFADGRDEQFF.

The CDR3 loop is CASSYDTPYEQYF. The CDR3 DNA reads as TGTGCCAGCAGCTACGACACTCCCTACGAGCAGTACTTC. The chain links TRBV7-2 to TRBJ2-7; D is uncertain. CDR1 and CDR2 (germline): SGHTA, FQGNSA. The CDR3 runs 13 residues. Trimming stripped 4 bases from V and 2 bases from J, with 9 bases between.

The chain combines TRBV6-6 with TRBJ1-4; unclear D gene. Germline CDR1 reads MNHNY; CDR2 reads SVGAGI (reference sequence). The CDR3 length is 12 residues. V lost 4 bases and J lost 8, with 8 bases in between. Written as DNA, the CDR3 is TGTGCCAGCAGTTTCGAGAGAGAAAAACTGTTTTTT. This gives the protein CASSFEREKLFF.

The chain links TRBV19 to TRBJ2-3; 10 nucleotides match TRBD2. Germline V gives CDR1 LNHDA, CDR2 SQIVND (reference sequence). Trimming at V came to 7 bases and at J to 4 bases, leaving 5 bases not matched to a gene. The CDR3 is 14 residues long. CDR3 DNA sequence: TGTGCCAGTAAAACTAGCGGGATCGCAGATACGCAGTATTTT. Translated, it gives CASKTSGIADTQYF.

This chain connects TRBV2 to TRBJ1-1; no firm D call. Germline values: CDR1 SNHLY, CDR2 FYNNEI. Trimming took off 11 bases at V and 3 bases at J, with 10 bases between the two ends. This CDR3 region has 11 residues. The CDR3 nucleotides read TGTGCCGCGCGGATGGACACTGAAGCTTTCTTT. It translates to CAARMDTEAFF.

The chain uses TRBV2 and TRBJ1-1, with D perhaps matching TRBD1 (5 bases). The V end lost 4 bases, the J end lost 1 base, and 10 bases lay between the germline ends. CDR1 is SNHLY and CDR2 is FYNNEI in the germline V gene. There are 14 residues in the CDR3. CDR3 sequence reads: CASSGDGTNTEAFF. The CDR3 DNA reads as TGTGCCAGCAGTGGGGACGGTACGAACACTGAAGCTTTCTTT.

As to this clone: The sample holds other DNA sequences that translate to the same CDR3. The genes are TRBV10-2 and TRBJ2-1; D is uncertain. This CDR3 comprises 13 residues. Trimming pared 0 bases from V and 4 bases from J, leaving 4 bases between. Germline CDR1 WSHSY, CDR2 SAAADI. The CDR3 DNA follows: TGCGCCAGCAGTGAGTCTCCTTACAATGAGCAGTTCTTC. Its translation: CASSESPYNEQFF.

This clone was seen a single time. This chain uses TRBV13 with TRBJ1-1, with D perhaps TRBD1 (5 bases). V lost 4 bases to trimming and J lost 4 bases, with 13 bases between them. The CDR3 extends over 14 amino acids. Germline V gene data show CDR1 as PRHDT and CDR2 as FYEKMQ (reference sequence). CDR3 in DNA: TGTGCCAGCAGCTCAGGGAGGGGAGTCACTGAAGCTTTCTTT. This gives the protein CASSSGRGVTEAFF.

The gene calls are TRBV28 and TRBJ2-7; 9 nucleotides align to TRBD1. J was trimmed by 1 base and V by 3 bases; bases with no gene match: 4. Germline values: CDR1 MDHEN, CDR2 SYDVKM. CDR3 length equals 15 residues. The CDR3 loop is CASSLGGQGSYEQYF. CDR3 nucleotides: TGTGCCAGCAGTTTGGGGGGACAGGGATCCTACGAGCAGTACTTC.

For the CDR3, the DNA is TGTGCTAGTGGTTTAGCTGGGGAGCAGTTCTTC. Translated: CASGLAGEQFF. The gene calls are TRBV12-5 and TRBJ2-1; unclear D gene. The V and J ends lost 3 bases and 10 bases respectively, with 7 bases between them. This CDR3 is built from 11 residues. The germline CDR1 and CDR2 sequences are LGHNT and FRNRAP.

The gene calls are TRBV7-6 and TRBJ1-6, with D unclear. From germline, CDR1 is SGHVS and CDR2 FNYEAQ. V gave up 1 base and J gave up 6 bases, with 7 bases separating them. The CDR3 is 14 amino acids. DNA for the CDR3: TGTGCCAGCAGCTTAGGTGGCTTTAATTCACCCCTCCACTTT. It translates to CASSLGGFNSPLHF.

The sample holds one count of this clone. This chain uses TRBV28 with TRBJ2-7; 7 bases align to TRBD1. The CDR3 extends over 13 amino acids. Germline V CDR1 and CDR2: MDHEN, SYDVKM. Trimming at V came to 6 bases and at J to 3 bases, leaving 5 bases not matched to a gene. In DNA form, the CDR3 reads TGTGCCAGCAGCCCGACAGGGAACTACGAGCAGTACTTC. It specifies CASSPTGNYEQYF.

This clone is a singleton in its sample. The genes are TRBV5-1 and TRBJ2-7; D is uncertain. Per the germline V gene, CDR1 is SGHRS and CDR2 is YFSETQ. V was shortened by 5 bases and J by 0 bases, with 18 bases between the two germline ends. The CDR3 is made up of 16 amino acids. The CDR3 is CASSYNSAGHSYEQYF. CDR3 in DNA: TGCGCCAGCAGTTACAACTCGGCAGGTCACTCCTACGAGCAGTACTTC.

The rearrangement uses TRBV5-4 and TRBJ2-6, with TRBD1 matching over 7 bases. Germline CDR1 and CDR2: SGHNT and YYREEE (reference sequence). Germline trimming cut 1 base from V and 2 bases from J; bases unmatched to any gene: 3. The CDR3 covers 16 residues. The CDR3 DNA reads TGTGCCAGCAGCTTGCGGCAGGGGGCTGGGGCCAACGTCCTGACTTTC. Translated: CASSLRQGAGANVLTF.

The rearrangement joins TRBV13 to TRBJ2-7; TRBD1 matches at 9 bases. Looked up from germline, CDR1 is PRHDT and CDR2 is FYEKMQ (reference sequence). This CDR3 has 14 residues. V trimming: 9 bases; J trimming: 0 bases; junction bases outside the gene matches: 6. The CDR3 protein is CASSTGGLSYEQYF. Here the CDR3 DNA reads TGTGCCAGTTCTACAGGGGGCCTCTCCTACGAGCAGTACTTC.

With respect to this clone: Other DNA sequences in the sample encode the same CDR3. This chain links TRBV10-2 with TRBJ2-7, with D hard to call. From germline, CDR1 is WSHSY and CDR2 SAAADI. Trimming left V 3 bases short and J 3 bases short, with 6 bases between. CDR3 length equals 12 residues. CDR3 loop: CASSESVYEQYF. CDR3 nucleotides: TGCGCCAGCAGTGAATCAGTCTACGAGCAGTACTTC.